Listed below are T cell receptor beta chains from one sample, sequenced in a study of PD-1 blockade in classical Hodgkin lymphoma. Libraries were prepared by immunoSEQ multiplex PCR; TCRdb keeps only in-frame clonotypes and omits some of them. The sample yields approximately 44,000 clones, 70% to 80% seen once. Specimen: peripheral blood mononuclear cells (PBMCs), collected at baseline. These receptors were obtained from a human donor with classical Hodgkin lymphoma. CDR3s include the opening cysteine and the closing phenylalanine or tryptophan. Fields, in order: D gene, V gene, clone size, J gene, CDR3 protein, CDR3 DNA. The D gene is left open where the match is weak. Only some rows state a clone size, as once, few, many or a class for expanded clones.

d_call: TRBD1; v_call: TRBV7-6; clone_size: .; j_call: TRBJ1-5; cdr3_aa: CASSDPNRGRQPQHF; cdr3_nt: TGTGCCAGCAGCGACCCAAACAGGGGAAGACAGCCCCAGCATTTT
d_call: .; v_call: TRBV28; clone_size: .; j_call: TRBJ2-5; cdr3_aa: CASRTWGSGQETQYF; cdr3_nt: TGTGCCAGCAGGACCTGGGGTAGCGGCCAAGAGACCCAGTACTTC
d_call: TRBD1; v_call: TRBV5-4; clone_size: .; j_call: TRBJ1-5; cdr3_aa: CASSAGQVDQPQHF; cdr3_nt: TGTGCCAGCAGCGCCGGACAGGTTGATCAGCCCCAGCATTTT
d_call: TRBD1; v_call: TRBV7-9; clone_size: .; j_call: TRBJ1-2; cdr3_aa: CASSLETGGGYGYTF; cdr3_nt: TGTGCCAGCAGCTTAGAGACAGGGGGCGGCTATGGCTACACCTTC
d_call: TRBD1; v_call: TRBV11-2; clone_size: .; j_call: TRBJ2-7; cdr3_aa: CASSLGQGMYF; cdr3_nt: TGTGCCAGCAGCTTAGGACAGGGAATGTACTTC
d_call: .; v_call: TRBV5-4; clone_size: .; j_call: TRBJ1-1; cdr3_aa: CATEPRGYTEAFF; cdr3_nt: TGTGCCACCGAACCAAGGGGGTACACTGAAGCTTTCTTT
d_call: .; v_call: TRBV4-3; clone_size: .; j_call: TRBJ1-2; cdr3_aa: CASSQAGARYGYTF; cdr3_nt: TGCGCCAGCAGCCAGGCAGGGGCAAGGTATGGCTACACCTTC
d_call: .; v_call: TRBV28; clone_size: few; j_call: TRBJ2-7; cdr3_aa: CASSTSAFLGEEFNYEQYF; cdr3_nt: TGTGCCAGCAGTACATCCGCTTTTTTGGGGGAGGAATTCAACTACGAGCAGTACTTC
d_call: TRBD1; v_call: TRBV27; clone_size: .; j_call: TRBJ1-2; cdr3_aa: CASRPGQGAGGYTF; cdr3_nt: TGTGCCAGCAGACCGGGACAGGGGGCAGGTGGCTACACCTTC
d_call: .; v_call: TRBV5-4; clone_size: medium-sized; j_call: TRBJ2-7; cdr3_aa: CASSLVPGDLRDEQYF; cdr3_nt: TGTGCCAGCAGCTTGGTACCCGGGGACCTAAGGGACGAGCAGTACTTC
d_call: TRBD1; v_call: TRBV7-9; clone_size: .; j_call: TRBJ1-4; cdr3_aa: CASSRQGNEKLFF; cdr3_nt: TGTGCCAGCAGCCGACAGGGGAATGAAAAACTGTTTTTT
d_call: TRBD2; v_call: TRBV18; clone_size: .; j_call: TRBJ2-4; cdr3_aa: CASSPRGGDIQYF; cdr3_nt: TGTGCCAGCTCACCACGGGGAGGGGACATTCAGTACTTC
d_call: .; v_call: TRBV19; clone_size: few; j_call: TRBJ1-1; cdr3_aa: CASSIDQGTEAFF; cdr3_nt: TGTGCCAGTAGCATCGACCAGGGAACTGAAGCTTTCTTT
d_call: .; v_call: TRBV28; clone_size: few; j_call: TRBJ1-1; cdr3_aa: CASSLGGMNTEAFF; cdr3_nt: TGTGCCAGCAGTTTGGGGGGCATGAACACTGAAGCTTTCTTT
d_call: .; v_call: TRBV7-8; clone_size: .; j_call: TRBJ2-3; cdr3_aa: CASRHRRMFGDTQYF; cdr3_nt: TGTGCCAGCCGACACCGGCGGATGTTTGGAGATACGCAGTATTTT
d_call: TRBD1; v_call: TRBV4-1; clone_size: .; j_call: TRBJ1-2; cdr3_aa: CASSQVEARGRSGYTF; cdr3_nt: TGCGCCAGCAGCCAAGTGGAAGCCAGGGGGCGCTCGGGCTACACCTTC
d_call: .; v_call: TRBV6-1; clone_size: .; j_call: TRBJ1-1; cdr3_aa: CASSPSQRFRKAFF; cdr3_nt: TGTGCCAGCAGTCCATCCCAGAGGTTCAGAAAAGCTTTCTTT
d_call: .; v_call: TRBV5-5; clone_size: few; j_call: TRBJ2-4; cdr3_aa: CASSLEFPRVRNIQYF; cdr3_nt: TGTGCCAGCAGCTTGGAGTTCCCCCGCGTTCGAAACATTCAGTACTTC
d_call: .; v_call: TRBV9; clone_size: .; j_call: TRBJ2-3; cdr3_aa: CASSVLWETSTDTQYF; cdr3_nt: TGTGCCAGCAGCGTACTGTGGGAAACTAGCACAGATACGCAGTATTTT
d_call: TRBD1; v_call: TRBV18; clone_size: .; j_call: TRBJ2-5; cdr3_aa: CASSPSGQPQETQYF; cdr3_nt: TGTGCCAGCTCCCCTTCGGGACAGCCCCAAGAGACCCAGTACTTC
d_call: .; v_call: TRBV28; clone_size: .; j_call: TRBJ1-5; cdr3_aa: CASSLSSAGQGYQPQHF; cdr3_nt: TGTGCCAGCAGTTTAAGCTCAGCAGGCCAGGGGTATCAGCCCCAGCATTTT
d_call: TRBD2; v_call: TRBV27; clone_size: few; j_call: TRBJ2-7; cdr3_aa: CASSPRAGAEEQYF; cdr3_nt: TGTGCCAGCAGTCCTCGAGCGGGAGCGGAAGAGCAGTACTTC
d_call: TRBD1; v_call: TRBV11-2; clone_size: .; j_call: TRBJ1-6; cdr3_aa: CASSIRTGGSSYNSPLHF; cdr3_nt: TGTGCCAGCAGCATCCGAACAGGGGGTAGCTCCTATAATTCACCCCTCCACTTT
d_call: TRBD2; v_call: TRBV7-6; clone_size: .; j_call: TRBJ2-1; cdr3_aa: CATAWELGLAGGRGNEQFF; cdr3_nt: TGTGCCACTGCCTGGGAGCTGGGACTAGCGGGAGGGCGGGGCAATGAGCAGTTCTTC
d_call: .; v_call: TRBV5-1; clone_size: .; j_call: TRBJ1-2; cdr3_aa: CASSATSRAENYGYTF; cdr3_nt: TGCGCCAGCAGCGCCACCTCCCGGGCCGAAAACTATGGCTACACCTTC
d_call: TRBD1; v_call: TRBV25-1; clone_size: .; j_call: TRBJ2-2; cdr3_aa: CASSPRGRIFRGAVF; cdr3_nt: TGTGCCAGCAGTCCCAGGGGGCGCATATTCCGGGGAGCTGTTTTT
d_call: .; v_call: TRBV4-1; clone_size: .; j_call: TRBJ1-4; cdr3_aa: CASSQDGQRYVPTNEKLFF; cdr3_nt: TGCGCCAGCAGCCAAGATGGACAGAGATATGTACCAACTAATGAAAAACTGTTTTTT